This TCR beta chain was captured in a study of PD-1 blockade in classical Hodgkin lymphoma. The CDR3 is 16 residues long. Germline V CDR1 and CDR2: SGHRS, YFSETQ. V was trimmed by 3 bases and J by 2 bases, leaving 17 bases between them. Every patient experienced relapse after autologous stem cell transplantation, and brentuximab vedotin exposure varied. The repertoire was sequenced with immunoSEQ multiplex PCR; TCRdb's copy has only in-frame clones and lacks some. Among more than 90,000 clones listed, around 89% were seen once. This specimen was peripheral blood mononuclear cells (PBMCs), taken before the second cycle of nivolumab. The origin of this receptor is a human donor with classical Hodgkin lymphoma. The chain couples TRBV5-1 to TRBJ1-2, with D tentatively TRBD1 (6 bases). The CDR3 bases are TGCGCCAGCAGCTCTATCCCCGACAGGACGAACTATGGCTACACCTTC. Encoded protein: CASSSIPDRTNYGYTF. Filled out from reference TRBV5-1 and TRBJ1-2, the complete variable domain reads KAGVTQTPRYLIKTRGQQVTLSCSPISGHRSVSWYQQTPGQGLQFLFEYFSETQRNKGNFPGRFSGRQFSNSRSEMNVSTLELGDSALYLCASSSIPDRTNYGYTFGSGTRLTVV.